This record looks at one T cell receptor (beta chain) sequence and its context. Its binding antigen is unknown. Base qualities are not provided; no much larger clone lies one nucleotide away. The sample belongs to a study of blood T cell repertoires in COVID-19 (TCRdb year 2020). At the level of the whole study: Samples from collaborators originated in the United States, Italy and Spain and spanned both the acute and convalescent phases of COVID-19. Samples were obtained from the ongoing ImmuneRACE study (first 160 participants) and from 1,200 or so subjects provided by 6 global collaborators. A de-identified subject ID, COVID-19 status, age in years and sex were almost always included in the sample metadata. The material from the prospective study consisted of cDNA or gDNA derived from T cells, B-cell-depleted T cells, or PBMCs. Where HLA class I and class II types were available, the types were taken from metadata supplied by the sample provider, not from assay-based typing. A freely available public database, intended as a resource for researchers studying the immune response to SARS-CoV-2, is where the repertoires were released. The dataset comprised deeply sampled blood TCRbeta repertoires from subjects exposed to, actively infected with, or recovered from COVID-19. The investigation overall reported the following: The amount of clinical and demographic metadata varied by source and participant and was provided uncurated.

The CDR3 starts with the cysteine, ends with the phenylalanine, and has 15 residues. Only the CDR3 part of the read is kept: 45 bases, read in frame from the first base. V loses 5 bases, J loses 6 bases, and the germline ends lie 14 bases apart. According to the germline V gene, CDR1 reads MDHEN and CDR2 reads SYDVKM. Each collaborating institution followed its own protocols to collect whole blood in K2EDTA tubes. For TCRbeta analysis, collaborators shipped samples as frozen whole blood, isolated PBMCs, or DNA extracted from either of those sample types. The immunoSEQ Assay, a bias-controlled multiplex PCR, was used to amplify TCRbeta CDR3 regions from genomic DNA. The paper's data handling went like this. Nucleated cell counts per sample were estimated from amplification of reference gene primers within the assay. To quantify the absolute abundance of each unique TCRbeta CDR3 rearrangement, sequence reads were collapsed and filtered. For each sample, productive Simpson clonality was calculated as the square root of Simpson's diversity index over productive rearrangements. TCRdb carries this immuneACCESS record with in-frame sequences only. Its versions omit some clonotypes, under half of them owing to an unresolved V gene in the studies checked, with the rest unexplained. V, J and clone size are those of that table, while D and trimming were read from the DNA. This sample gives roughly 80,000 clones in total; over 80% of them show up just once. 3.5% of the sample lies in the top ten.

This TCR derives from a man between 50 and 59 years old with acute or convalescent COVID-19. The rearrangement joined TRBV28 to TRBJ1-6; no D gene call is confident. Material: peripheral blood. The DNA is as follows: TGTGCCAGCAGTACTCCGAGTACGGGTAATTCACCCCTCCACTTT. Its amino acids are CASSTPSTGNSPLHF. With the rest looked up from the reference TRBV28 and TRBJ1-6 genes rather than sequenced, the full variable domain is DVKVTQSSRYLVKRTGEKVFLECVQDMDHENMFWYRQDPGLGLRLIYFSYDVKMKEKGDIPEGYSVSREKKERFSLILESASTNQTSMYLCASSTPSTGNSPLHFGNGTRLTVT.